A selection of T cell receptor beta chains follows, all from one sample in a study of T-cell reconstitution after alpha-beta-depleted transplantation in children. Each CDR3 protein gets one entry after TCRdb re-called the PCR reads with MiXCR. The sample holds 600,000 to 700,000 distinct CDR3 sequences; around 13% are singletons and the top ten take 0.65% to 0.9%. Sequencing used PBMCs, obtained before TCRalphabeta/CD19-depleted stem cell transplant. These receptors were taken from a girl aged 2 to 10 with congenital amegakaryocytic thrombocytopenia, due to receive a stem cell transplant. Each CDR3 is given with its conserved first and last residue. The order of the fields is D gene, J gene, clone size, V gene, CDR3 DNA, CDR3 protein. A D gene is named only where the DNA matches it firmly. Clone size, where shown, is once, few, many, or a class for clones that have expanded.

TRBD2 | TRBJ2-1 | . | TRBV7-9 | TGTGCCAGCGCCCAGCGGGGCTACAATGAGCAGTTCTTC | CASAQRGYNEQFF
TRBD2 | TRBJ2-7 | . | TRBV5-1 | TGCGCCAGCAGCCCTAGCGGGCATTCCTACGAGCAGTACTTC | CASSPSGHSYEQYF
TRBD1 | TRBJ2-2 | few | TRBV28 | TGTGCCAGCAGTCGCGCAGGGGGCACCGGGGAGCTGTTTTTT | CASSRAGGTGELFF
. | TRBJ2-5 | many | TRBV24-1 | TGTGCCACCAGTGATTTGAATCGGGGGCGAGAGACCCAGTACTTC | CATSDLNRGRETQYF
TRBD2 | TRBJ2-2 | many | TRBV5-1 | TGCGCCAGCAGCCTCGGGGGACTAGCGGTTAACACCGGGGAGCTGTTTTTT | CASSLGGLAVNTGELFF
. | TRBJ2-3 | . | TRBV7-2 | TGTGCCAGCAGCTTAGCGGCGACTAGTGGGGGTGATACGCAGTATTTT | CASSLAATSGGDTQYF
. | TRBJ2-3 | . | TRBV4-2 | TGTGCCAGCAGCCAAGAGGTTGGCAGGAATCAGCCCCAGTATTTT | CASSQEVGRNQPQYF
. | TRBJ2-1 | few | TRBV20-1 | TGCAGTGCCCCGGGGACTGAGCAGTTCTTC | CSAPGTEQFF
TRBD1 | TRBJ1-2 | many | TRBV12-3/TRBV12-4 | TGTGCCAGCAGCCTTGGGGGGACAGCTAACTATGGCTACACCTTC | CASSLGGTANYGYTF
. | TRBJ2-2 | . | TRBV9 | TGTGCCAGCAGCGCCCGGGACTCGAACACCGGGGAGCTGTTTTTT | CASSARDSNTGELFF
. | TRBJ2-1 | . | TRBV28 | TGTGCCACAGACCGGGCCGTCAATGAGCAGTTCTTC | CATDRAVNEQFF
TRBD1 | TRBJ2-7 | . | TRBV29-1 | TGCAGCGTTGTCAGGCCAGGGGGCAGGTACGAGCAGTACTTC | CSVVRPGGRYEQYF
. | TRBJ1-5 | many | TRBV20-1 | TGCAGTGCTAGGGAGCTGCGAGCGGATCAGCCCCAGCATTTT | CSARELRADQPQHF
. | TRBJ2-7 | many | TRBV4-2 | TGTGCCAGCAGCCAAGAACCCTACGAGCAGTACTTC | CASSQEPYEQYF
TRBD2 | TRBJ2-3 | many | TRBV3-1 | TGTGCCAGCGATTCCAGCGGGAGTGTCGGAGATACGCAGTATTTT | CASDSSGSVGDTQYF
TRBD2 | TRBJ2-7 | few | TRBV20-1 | TGCAGTGCCACCCAGACTAGCGGGAGGCCCTACGAGCAGTACTTC | CSATQTSGRPYEQYF
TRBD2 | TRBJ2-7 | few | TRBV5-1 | TGCGCCAGCAGCTGGACGACTAGCGGGAGACCCTACGAGCAGTACTTC | CASSWTTSGRPYEQYF
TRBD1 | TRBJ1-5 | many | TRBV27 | TGTGCCAGCAGTAGTGACAGGGGAGGAGAACAGCCCCAGCATTTT | CASSSDRGGEQPQHF
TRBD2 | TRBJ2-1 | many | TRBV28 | TGTGCCAGCAGTGTATTACTAGCGGGAGGTCACAATGAGCAGTTCTTC | CASSVLLAGGHNEQFF
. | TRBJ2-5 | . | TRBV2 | TGTGCCAGCAGTGAAGCGCGTCGGGGGCGCAGCTTC | CASSEARRGRSF
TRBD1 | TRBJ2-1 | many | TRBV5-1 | TGCGCCAGCAGCCCATCAAGAGGGGGCGTATCCTCCAATGAGCAGTTCTTC | CASSPSRGGVSSNEQFF
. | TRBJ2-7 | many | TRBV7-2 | TGTGCCAGCAGCTTAGGGGGGGACCCCTACGAGCAGTACTTC | CASSLGGDPYEQYF
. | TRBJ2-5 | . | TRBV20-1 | TGCAGTGCTAGAGGAATGCTGGGGCGTAGGGGGCAAGAGACCCAGTACTTC | CSARGMLGRRGQETQYF
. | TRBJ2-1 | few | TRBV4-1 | TGCGCCAGCAGCCAAGCCGACTTGGGTTCCAATGAGCAGTTCTTC | CASSQADLGSNEQFF